These T cell receptor beta chains were read from a single sample in a study of T cells in Graves' hyperthyroidism and ophthalmopathy. One entry per CDR3 protein, called by TCRdb with MiXCR from the multiplex PCR reads. Among about 480,000 distinct CDR3 sequences listed, around 15% were seen once. Sequences were obtained from blood. Receptors were obtained from a woman aged 18-29 years with Graves' hyperthyroidism. The CDR3 runs from the conserved cysteine through the conserved F or W. A D gene is named only where the DNA matches it firmly. Size tells how often a clone was seen (once, few, many) or the class of an expanded clone, and some rows leave it out.

clone_size	d_call	v_call	j_call	cdr3_nt	cdr3_aa
-	-	TRBV25-1	TRBJ2-1	TGTGCCAGCAGTGAATGGGGAAATGAGCAGTTCTTC	CASSEWGNEQFF
-	-	TRBV27	TRBJ2-2	TGTGTCAGCAGTCTAGGAGGGACAGTCGGGGAGCTGTTTTTT	CVSSLGGTVGELFF
-	-	TRBV5-1	TRBJ2-3	TGCGCCAGCAGCGGCAGCGGGCTCTTGGATACGCAGTATTTT	CASSGSGLLDTQYF
-	-	TRBV29-1	TRBJ2-1	TGCAGCGTTGATGGGGGCGGGCTCTACAATAAGCAGTTCTTC	CSVDGGGLYNKQFF
-	-	TRBV19	TRBJ2-1	TGTGCCAGTAGTACTCCATTAGGGAGCGTACAGTTCTTC	CASSTPLGSVQFF
many	-	TRBV5-1	TRBJ2-3	TGCGCCAGCAAGCGGTTGCAGGGCGAGGTAGATACGCAGTATTTT	CASKRLQGEVDTQYF
many	-	TRBV11-1	TRBJ1-2	TGTGCCAGCAGCTTAGAGCGCGGAGGTCAGGGGAGCTATGGCTACACCTTC	CASSLERGGQGSYGYTF
many	-	TRBV6-2/TRBV6-3	TRBJ2-1	TGTGCCAGCAGTCCCTCACGTACTGAGCAGTTCTTC	CASSPSRTEQFF
many	-	TRBV7-2	TRBJ1-4	TGTGCCAGCAGCTTAAGGCCCGGGCAAAATGAAAAACTGTTTTTT	CASSLRPGQNEKLFF
many	-	TRBV12-3/TRBV12-4	TRBJ1-6	TGTGCCAGCAGTTCCTGGGGGAATTCACCCCTCCACTTT	CASSSWGNSPLHF
-	-	TRBV3-1	TRBJ1-1	TGTGCCAGCAGCCAAGTTTTGAGTCACCTCGAGGCTGAAGCTTTCTTT	CASSQVLSHLEAEAFF
-	TRBD1	TRBV19	TRBJ1-5	TGTGCCAGTACCCCGACAGGGATTCAGCCCCAGCATTTT	CASTPTGIQPQHF
many	TRBD2	TRBV2	TRBJ2-3	TGTGCCAGCAATCTACTAGCGGGAGGTGGGAAACCTCCTAGCACAGATACGCAGTATTTT	CASNLLAGGGKPPSTDTQYF
-	TRBD1	TRBV3-1	TRBJ1-1	TGTGCCAGCAGCCAAGATTTTACAGGGGCCACTGAAGCTTTCTTT	CASSQDFTGATEAFF
many	TRBD2	TRBV12-3/TRBV12-4	TRBJ2-2	TGTGCCAGCAGTCCGAGTAGTAGCGGGTACACCGGGGAGCTGTTTTTT	CASSPSSSGYTGELFF
-	-	TRBV6-1	TRBJ2-2	TGTGCCAGCAGTCCAACGGGACACCTCACCGGGGAGCTGTTTTTT	CASSPTGHLTGELFF
few	-	TRBV7-2	TRBJ1-2	TGTGCCAGCAGCCGCTTATCTGGCTACACCTTC	CASSRLSGYTF
-	-	TRBV18	TRBJ1-1	TGTGCCAGCTCACCAGGACCTCTGAACACTGAAGCTTTCTTT	CASSPGPLNTEAFF
many	TRBD1	TRBV2	TRBJ1-4	TGTGCCAGCGGGGGACAGGGGTATGAAAAACTGTTTTTT	CASGGQGYEKLFF
many	TRBD2	TRBV27	TRBJ2-1	TGTGCCAGCAGTGCGGGACTAGCGGGAGTGGGAGAGCAGTTCTTC	CASSAGLAGVGEQFF
many	TRBD2	TRBV6-1	TRBJ2-1	TGTGCCAGCAAGGTCGGGGGGAGACAGTACCTCAATGAGCAGTTCTTC	CASKVGGRQYLNEQFF
few	TRBD2	TRBV3-1	TRBJ2-7	TGTGCCAGCAGCCAAGATGTAAGGCTAGCGGGGGGGTCCTACGAGCAGTACTTC	CASSQDVRLAGGSYEQYF
-	TRBD1	TRBV5-1	TRBJ2-5	TGCGCCAGCGGGGACAGCCGCCAAGGGACCCAGTACTTC	CASGDSRQGTQYF
many	-	TRBV9	TRBJ2-7	TGTGCCAGCAGCGTAGAACCTAGCGTGAACGAGCAGTACTTC	CASSVEPSVNEQYF
-	-	TRBV6-1	TRBJ2-6	TGTGCCAGCAATGACAGAAGCTCTGGGGCCAACGTCCTGACTTTC	CASNDRSSGANVLTF
-	-	TRBV20-1	TRBJ2-7	TGCAGTGCTAGAGATTTTGACAGGAGCACCTACGAGCAGTACTTC	CSARDFDRSTYEQYF
many	TRBD1	TRBV2	TRBJ2-5	TGTGCCAGCAGTGAAAGCCAGGGGGCTCATGAGACCCAGTACTTC	CASSESQGAHETQYF
-	TRBD1	TRBV5-4	TRBJ2-7	TGTGCCAGCAGCTTGGACAGGGGCGACGAGCAGTACTTC	CASSLDRGDEQYF
many	TRBD1	TRBV25-1	TRBJ2-5	TGTGCCAGCAGTGACCCCACCGGGACAGGGTACCGGGAGACCCAGTACTTC	CASSDPTGTGYRETQYF
many	-	TRBV11-2	TRBJ2-1	TGTGCCAGCAGCTTAGTTTCAGCTGGCCCCTTGAATGAGCAGTTCTTC	CASSLVSAGPLNEQFF
many	-	TRBV5-1	TRBJ1-2	TGCGCCAGCAGCGGCCCCGGCTCTGGCTACACCTTC	CASSGPGSGYTF
-	TRBD2	TRBV6-1	TRBJ2-1	TGTGCCAGCAGTGAAGATCCTAGCGGGACCCTCGGGAATGAGCAGTTCTTC	CASSEDPSGTLGNEQFF
few	TRBD1	TRBV19	TRBJ2-1	TGTGCCAGTAGTATAAGGACAGGGGGCTATGTTTACAATGAGCAGTTCTTC	CASSIRTGGYVYNEQFF
many	-	TRBV15	TRBJ1-1	TGTGCCACCAGCAGGGACTCAATGAACACTGAAGCTTTCTTT	CATSRDSMNTEAFF
many	-	TRBV5-1	TRBJ2-7	TGCGCCAGCAGCTTGAGGGCGGGACACTCTGGCTACGAGCAGTACTTC	CASSLRAGHSGYEQYF
many	-	TRBV24-1	TRBJ1-2	TGTGCCACCAGTGATTCCCCCCCCAGGCACGGCTACACCTTC	CATSDSPPRHGYTF
many	TRBD2	TRBV19	TRBJ2-3	TGTGCCAGTAGTCGCGGGAGTTTGGATACGCAGTATTTT	CASSRGSLDTQYF
many	TRBD2	TRBV2	TRBJ2-3	TGTGCCAGTCTAGCGGGAGGCCTCACAGATACGCAGTATTTT	CASLAGGLTDTQYF
-	-	TRBV20-1	TRBJ2-1	TGCAGTGCCCCGCCTACCGGACTATTTAACAATGAGCAGTTCTTC	CSAPPTGLFNNEQFF
-	-	TRBV19	TRBJ1-1	TGTGCCAGTAGTATAGGGGCCGGAGGAGCTTTCTTT	CASSIGAGGAFF
many	TRBD2	TRBV7-3	TRBJ2-5	TGTGCCAGCAGCTTCGGGGGGGTAGAGACCCAGTACTTC	CASSFGGVETQYF
-	-	TRBV15	TRBJ2-1	TGTGCCACCAGCAGAGATGGGTGGGGGCAGTTCTTC	CATSRDGWGQFF
few	-	TRBV20-1	TRBJ1-1	TGCAGTGCCCGTCCAGGAACTGAAGCTTTCTTT	CSARPGTEAFF
many	-	TRBV11-2	TRBJ2-1	TGTGCCAGCAGCTCCGGACCCTGGGGGTTCTTC	CASSSGPWGFF
many	-	TRBV7-9	TRBJ1-4	TGTGCCAGCAGCCTGGACGTTTCGTATAATGAAAAACTGTTTTTT	CASSLDVSYNEKLFF
many	-	TRBV4-2	TRBJ2-1	TGTGCCAGCAGCCAATTAAGTCCGGGAGACAGTGAGCAGTTCTTC	CASSQLSPGDSEQFF
few	-	TRBV30	TRBJ2-2	TGTGCCTGGAACCAGAACACCGGGGAGCTGTTTTTT	CAWNQNTGELFF
many	-	TRBV19	TRBJ1-2	TGTGCCAGTAATGTGGGTACAGCCTATGGCTACACCTTC	CASNVGTAYGYTF
-	TRBD1	TRBV9	TRBJ2-3	TGTGCCAGCAGCGTAGAGGGCAGCGACAGGGAACCAGATACGCAGTATTTT	CASSVEGSDREPDTQYF
many	TRBD2	TRBV11-2	TRBJ2-2	TGTGCCAGCAGCGAACTAGCGGGACGGACCGGGGAGCTGTTTTTT	CASSELAGRTGELFF
many	-	TRBV12-3/TRBV12-4	TRBJ1-1	TGTGCCAGCAGTTCCGGGGACGGGAGAACTGAAGCTTTCTTT	CASSSGDGRTEAFF
few	TRBD2	TRBV24-1	TRBJ2-1	TGTGCCACCAGTGATTCTCCCGGGGGGACGACTTACTACAATGAGCAGTTCTTC	CATSDSPGGTTYYNEQFF
-	TRBD2	TRBV3-1	TRBJ2-5	TGTGCCAGCAGCCAAGATTTCGGACTAGCGGGAGGGCCAGGAGAGACCCAGTACTTC	CASSQDFGLAGGPGETQYF
-	-	TRBV20-1	TRBJ2-1	TGCAGTGCTAGAGATATTGGCGGGGTCTCCTACAATGAGCAGTTCTTC	CSARDIGGVSYNEQFF
many	TRBD2	TRBV28	TRBJ2-5	TGTGCCAGTCCCAGCGGGAAGGAGACCCAGTACTTC	CASPSGKETQYF
few	TRBD1	TRBV7-9	TRBJ2-1	TGTGCCAGCAGCGTCCCCAGACAGGGCCCCTCTAATGAGCAGTTCTTC	CASSVPRQGPSNEQFF
few	-	TRBV5-4	TRBJ1-1	TGTGCCAGCAGCTTGGGGGCCCTACGATCTGAAGCTTTCTTT	CASSLGALRSEAFF
many	-	TRBV24-1	TRBJ2-1	TGTGCCACCAGTGATCGCGGGATGGGGCCCTACAATGAGCAGTTCTTC	CATSDRGMGPYNEQFF
few	TRBD2	TRBV18	TRBJ2-1	TGTGCCAGCTCACCACCGTTGGGACTACAAACTAGTAATGAGCAGTTCTTC	CASSPPLGLQTSNEQFF